This T cell receptor beta chain was documented in a study of shared T cell receptors in the human thymus. The assay was immunoSEQ multiplex PCR, and TCRdb's table has in-frame clones only and misses some. The sample has about 660,000 clones, 80% to 90% seen once; the top ten hold about 0.0094%. V was pared by 7 bases and J by 0 bases, with 7 bases between. The CDR3 has 13 residues. The germline V gene encodes CDR1 MDHEN and CDR2 SYDVKM. The sample was also reused in another study, on human thymus T cells. From that report: The thymus tissue came from resections taken during corrective heart surgery.

The receptor was isolated from a boy younger than two with a congenital heart defect. The chain employs TRBV28 and TRBJ2-1; D is uncertain. The material sequenced was thymocytes. The chain's CDR3 is CASKPRSYNEQFF. The CDR3 region has the DNA TGTGCCAGCAAGCCGCGCTCCTACAATGAGCAGTTCTTC.